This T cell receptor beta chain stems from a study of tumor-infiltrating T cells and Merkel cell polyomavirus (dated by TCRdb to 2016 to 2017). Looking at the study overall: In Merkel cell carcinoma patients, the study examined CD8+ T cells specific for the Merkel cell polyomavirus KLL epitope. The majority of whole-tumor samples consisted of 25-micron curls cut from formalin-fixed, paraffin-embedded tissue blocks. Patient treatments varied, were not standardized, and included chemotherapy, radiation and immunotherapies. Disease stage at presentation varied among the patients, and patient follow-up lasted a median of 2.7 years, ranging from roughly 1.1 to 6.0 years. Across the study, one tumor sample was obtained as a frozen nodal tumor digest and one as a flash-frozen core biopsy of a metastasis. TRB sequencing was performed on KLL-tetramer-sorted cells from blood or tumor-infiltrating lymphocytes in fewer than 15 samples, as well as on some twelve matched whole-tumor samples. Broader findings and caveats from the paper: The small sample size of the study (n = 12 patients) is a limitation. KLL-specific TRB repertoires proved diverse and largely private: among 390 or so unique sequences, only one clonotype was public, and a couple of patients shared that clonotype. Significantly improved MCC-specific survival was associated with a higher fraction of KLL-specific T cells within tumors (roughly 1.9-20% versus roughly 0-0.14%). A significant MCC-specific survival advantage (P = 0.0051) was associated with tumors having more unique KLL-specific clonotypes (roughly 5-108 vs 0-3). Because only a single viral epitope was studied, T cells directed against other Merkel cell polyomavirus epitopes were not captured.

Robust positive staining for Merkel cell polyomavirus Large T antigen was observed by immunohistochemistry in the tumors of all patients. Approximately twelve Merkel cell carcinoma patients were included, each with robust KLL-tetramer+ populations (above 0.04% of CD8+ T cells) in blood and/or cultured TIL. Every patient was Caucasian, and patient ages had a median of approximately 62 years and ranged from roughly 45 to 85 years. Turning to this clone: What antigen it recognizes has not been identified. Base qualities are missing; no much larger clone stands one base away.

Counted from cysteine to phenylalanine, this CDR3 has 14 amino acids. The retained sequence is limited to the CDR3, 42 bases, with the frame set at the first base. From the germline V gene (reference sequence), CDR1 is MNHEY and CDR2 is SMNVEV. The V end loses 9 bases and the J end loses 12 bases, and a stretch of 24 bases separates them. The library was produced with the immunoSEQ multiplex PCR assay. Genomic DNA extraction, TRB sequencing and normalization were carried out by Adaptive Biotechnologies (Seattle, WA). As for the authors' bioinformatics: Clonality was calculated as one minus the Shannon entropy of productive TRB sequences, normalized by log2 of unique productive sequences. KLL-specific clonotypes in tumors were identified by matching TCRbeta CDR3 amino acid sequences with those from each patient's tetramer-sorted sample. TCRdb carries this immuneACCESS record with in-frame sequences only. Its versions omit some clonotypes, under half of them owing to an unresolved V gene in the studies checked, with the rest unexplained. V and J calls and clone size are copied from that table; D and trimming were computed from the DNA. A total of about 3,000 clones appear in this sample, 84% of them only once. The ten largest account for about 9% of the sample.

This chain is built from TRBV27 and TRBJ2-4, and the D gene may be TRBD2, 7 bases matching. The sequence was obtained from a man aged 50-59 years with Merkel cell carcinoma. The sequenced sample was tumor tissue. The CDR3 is CASRPAGAVIDQYF. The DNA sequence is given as TGTGCCAGTAGACCGGCGGGGGCGGTAATAGATCAGTACTTC.